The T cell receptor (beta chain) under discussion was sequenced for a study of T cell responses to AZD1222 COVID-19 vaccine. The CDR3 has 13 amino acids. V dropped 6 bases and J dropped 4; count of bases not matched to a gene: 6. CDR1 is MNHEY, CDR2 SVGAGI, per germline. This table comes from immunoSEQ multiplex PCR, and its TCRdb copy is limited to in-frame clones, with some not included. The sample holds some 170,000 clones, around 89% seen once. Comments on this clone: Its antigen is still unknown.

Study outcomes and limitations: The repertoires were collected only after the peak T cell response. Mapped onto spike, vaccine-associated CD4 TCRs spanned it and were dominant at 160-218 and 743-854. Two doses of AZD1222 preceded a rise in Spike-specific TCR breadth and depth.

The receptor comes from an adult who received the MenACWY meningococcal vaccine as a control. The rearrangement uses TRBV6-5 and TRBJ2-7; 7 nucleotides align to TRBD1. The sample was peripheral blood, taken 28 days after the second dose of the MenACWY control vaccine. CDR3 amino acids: CASSFGTVYEQYF. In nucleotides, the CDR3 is TGTGCCAGCAGCTTCGGGACAGTATACGAGCAGTACTTC.